The 17 T cell receptor beta chains below all came from one sample that was sequenced in a study of B cell selection in AIRE deficiency. Clones were read by immunoSEQ multiplex PCR, and TCRdb kept only the in-frame ones, dropping some. The data contain approximately 14,000 clones, roughly 91% of them singletons. Regulatory T cells were sorted as CD4+CD25hiCD127low/negative. Sequencing was carried out using Tregs sorted from PBMCs. These TCRs come from a human donor with AIRE deficiency.

V gene TRBV28 combines with J gene TRBJ1-5, with TRBD1 as a possible D gene (5 bases). Trimming cost V 6 bases and J 6 bases, with 9 bases left between them. The CDR3 extends over 12 amino acids. Germline-derived CDR1 and CDR2 are MDHEN and SYDVKM. The CDR3 DNA sequence: TGTGCCAGCAGGCAGGGATTTCAGCCCCAGCATTTT. This codes for CASRQGFQPQHF.

The chain uses TRBV11-2 and TRBJ1-2; D gene ambiguous. V was pared by 3 bases and J by 2 bases, with 7 bases between. The CDR3 spans 13 residues. CDR1 SGHAT and CDR2 FQNNGV come from the germline V gene. As DNA, the CDR3 is TGTGCCAGCAGCTTCCCAGGAAACTATGGCTACACCTTC. Translation gives CASSFPGNYGYTF.

This chain connects TRBV5-5 to TRBJ2-7; the D call may be TRBD1 or TRBD2 (5 bases each). Trimming removed 4 bases at V and 6 bases at J, with 14 bases between. The CDR3 has 13 amino acids. Germline CDR1 and CDR2: SGHKS and YYEKEE (reference sequence). The CDR3 loop is CASSTGTAGEQYF. The DNA of the CDR3 is TGTGCCAGCAGCACCGGGACGGCCGGCGAGCAGTACTTC.

The DNA of the CDR3 is TGTGCCAGCAGCTTGGCGGGGACGGGTATCCAGCCCCAGCATTTT. Translated: CASSLAGTGIQPQHF. This chain joins TRBV5-5 and TRBJ1-5, with D perhaps TRBD1 (5 bases). V dropped 0 bases and J dropped 7 bases, with 14 bases sitting between them. The CDR3 has 15 amino acids. Germline CDR1 SGHKS, CDR2 YYEKEE (reference sequence).

CDR3 nucleotide sequence: TGTGCCAGCAGTTACGGGGCGAACACCGGGGAGCTGTTTTTT. It encodes CASSYGANTGELFF. The chain uses TRBV6-6 and TRBJ2-2; D gene unclear. CDR1 is MNHNY and CDR2 is SVGAGI in the germline V gene (reference sequence). The CDR3 extends over 14 amino acids. Deletions cut 2 bases from V and 0 bases from J, with 4 bases between.

This chain links TRBV28 with TRBJ2-7, with 8 positions matching TRBD2. Trimming removed 6 bases from V and 7 bases from J; junction bases left unmatched: 14. Germline V gene sequence: CDR1 MDHEN, CDR2 SYDVKM. The CDR3 extends over 15 amino acids. The CDR3 sequence is CASRKMVAGGMEQYF. CDR3 nucleotide sequence: TGTGCCAGCAGGAAAATGGTGGCGGGGGGCATGGAGCAGTACTTC.

V usage is TRBV2 and J usage is TRBJ2-3, with TRBD2 identical over 7 bases. The CDR3 runs 13 residues. The trim removed 3 bases at V and 10 bases at J, leaving 7 bases unmatched. Germline V gene lookup returns CDR1 SNHLY and CDR2 FYNNEI. The CDR3 loop reads CASSDLRGISQYF. The CDR3 nucleotides are TGTGCCAGCAGTGATCTGCGGGGGATTTCGCAGTATTTT.

The gene calls are TRBV19 and TRBJ1-6; D uncertain. Germline loops: CDR1 LNHDA, CDR2 SQIVND (reference sequence). V lost 2 bases and J 7 bases, leaving 18 bases between the germline ends. The CDR3 loop spans 17 amino acids. CDR3 DNA sequence: TGTGCCAGTAGTATAAAGGTGGTGAGGGTTTGGAATTCACCCCTCCACTTT. Translation: CASSIKVVRVWNSPLHF.

V usage is TRBV7-8 and J usage is TRBJ2-5; no definite D call. CDR3 length: 13 residues. Germline loops: CDR1 SGHVS, CDR2 FQNEAQ. V shed 2 bases and J shed 7 bases, with 11 bases lying between them. This CDR3 is CASSLTTFGTQYF. For the CDR3, the DNA is TGTGCCAGCAGCTTAACCACCTTCGGGACCCAGTACTTC.

The chain is built from TRBV7-2 and TRBJ2-1; maybe TRBD2 (6 bases). This CDR3 is built from 14 residues. The germline gives CDR1 SGHTA, CDR2 FQGNSA. Trimming pared 3 bases from V and 4 bases from J, leaving 10 bases between. In nucleotides, the CDR3 is TGTGCCAGCAGCTTCCTAGCGATTTACAATGAGCAGTTCTTC. Translating gives CASSFLAIYNEQFF.

This chain joins TRBV18 and TRBJ2-3; TRBD2 aligns across 9 bases. CDR1 is KGHSH, CDR2 LQKENI, per germline. With V trimmed by 3 bases and J by 2 bases, 6 bases remained unmatched. The CDR3 consists of 16 residues. CDR3 coding DNA: TGTGCCAGCTCACCTGGGCTAGCGGGACTCACAGATACGCAGTATTTT. It encodes CASSPGLAGLTDTQYF.

The chain uses TRBV5-1 and TRBJ2-2; D uncertain. V lost 0 bases and J 5 bases, leaving 8 bases between the germline ends. The length of the CDR3 is 14 residues. Germline V gene sequence: CDR1 SGHRS, CDR2 YFSETQ. The CDR3 region is CASSLAGQTGELFF. Here the CDR3 DNA reads TGCGCCAGCAGCTTGGCCGGGCAAACCGGGGAGCTGTTTTTT.

The rearrangement links TRBV5-1 to TRBJ1-2; D call uncertain. The germline gives CDR1 SGHRS, CDR2 YFSETQ. CDR3 length: 13 amino acids. Trimming removed 2 bases at V and 3 bases at J, with 8 bases between. The chain's CDR3 is CASSFGRYYGYTF. The CDR3 coding sequence is TGCGCCAGCAGCTTTGGACGGTACTATGGCTACACCTTC. The whole variable domain, remainder taken from reference TRBV5-1 and TRBJ1-2, is KAGVTQTPRYLIKTRGQQVTLSCSPISGHRSVSWYQQTPGQGLQFLFEYFSETQRNKGNFPGRFSGRQFSNSRSEMNVSTLELGDSALYLCASSFGRYYGYTFGSGTRLTVV.

This chain connects TRBV5-5 to TRBJ1-2, with D unresolved. Germline-derived CDR1 and CDR2 are SGHKS and YYEKEE (reference sequence). Trimming took 3 bases from V and 2 from J, leaving 8 bases between them. The CDR3 sequence is 13 residues long. This chain's CDR3 is CASSYGPNYGYTF. CDR3 nucleotide sequence: TGTGCCAGCAGCTACGGACCGAACTATGGCTACACCTTC.

The genes are TRBV5-1 and TRBJ2-7; 8 bases align to TRBD2. Germline CDR1 SGHRS, CDR2 YFSETQ. This CDR3 has 14 amino acids. Trimming removed 3 bases from V and 0 bases from J; junction bases left unmatched: 2. The CDR3 loop reads CASSSGTSSYEQYF. The CDR3 bases are TGCGCCAGCAGCTCCGGGACTAGCTCCTACGAGCAGTACTTC.

The chain uses TRBV5-6 and TRBJ2-7, with 11 bases fitting TRBD2. The CDR3 length is 17 residues. Germline CDR1 reads SGHDT; CDR2 reads YYEEEE. The V gene end was trimmed by 3 bases and the J gene end by 0 bases; junction bases not matched to a gene: 8. The DNA of the CDR3 is TGTGCCAGCAGCTCCGGACTAGCGGGTTCGTTCTCCTACGAGCAGTACTTC. It yields the protein CASSSGLAGSFSYEQYF.

The rearrangement joins TRBV11-2 to TRBJ2-1; D gene unclear. This CDR3 has 13 residues. V gave up 3 bases and J gave up 9 bases, with 12 bases separating them. Germline CDR1 and CDR2: SGHAT and FQNNGV. CDR3 sequence reads: CASSFTQKGEQFF. The CDR3 nucleotides are TGTGCCAGCAGCTTTACCCAAAAAGGTGAGCAGTTCTTC.